This T cell receptor beta chain is drawn from a study of blood T cell repertoires in COVID-19. In the study overall: Sites in the United States, Italy and Spain provided acute and convalescent COVID-19 samples. From T cells, B-cell-depleted T cells, or PBMCs came the material, which was cDNA or gDNA.

This clone was observed once. At one of its ends the junction is not consistent with the germline gene, which may arise from a read error. Per the original methods: By means of reference gene primer amplification, nucleated cell counts were estimated. The data were produced by immunoSEQ multiplex PCR, yet TCRdb's version contains in-frame clones alone and is incomplete. V and J calls and clone size come straight from that table; D and trimming were deduced from the DNA. The data show 65,000 to 80,000 clones, with almost 85% seen just once and 20% to 25% held by the top ten. Germline CDR1 SSHAT, CDR2 FNYEAQ (reference sequence). This CDR3 has 16 amino acids.

Sequenced sample: peripheral blood. This sequence originates from a human donor in a cohort sampled during active COVID-19. The rearrangement links TRBV7-7 to TRBJ2-1, with 7 bases lining up with TRBD2. This CDR3 reads CASSPGLSRVYNEQFF. In DNA form, the CDR3 reads TGTGCTAGCAGTCCGGGACTATCTCGGGTCTACAATGAGCAGTTCTTC. Based on the CDR3 plus reference TRBV7-7 and TRBJ2-1, the full variable domain is GAGVSQSPRYKVTKRGQDVTLRCDPISSHATLYWYQQALGQGPEFLTYFNYEAQPDKSGLPSDRFSAERPEGSISTLTIQRTEQRDSAMYRCASSPGLSRVYNEQFFGPGTRLTVL.